These T cell receptor beta chains were read from a single sample in a study of control samples from healthy donors and cancer patients. The protocol was immunoSEQ multiplex PCR, while the TCRdb copy is restricted to in-frame clones and leaves out a portion. The data show some 100,000 clones, about nine tenths seen once. The material sequenced was blood. These receptors all stem from a human donor in good health. The donor label of this sample is uncertain. Each CDR3 is given without its conserved first and last residue. The order of the fields is V gene, J gene, CDR3 protein.

TRBV28	TRBJ2-7	ASRHLRTSGRSSYEQY
TRBV5-1	TRBJ2-3	ASSWGLAEDTQY
TRBV7-2	TRBJ2-5	ASSTDGREETQY
TRBV6-7	TRBJ2-1	ASSYSWRGGGSSYNEQF
TRBV5-1	TRBJ2-4	ASSLPQGQKNIQY
TRBV6-5	TRBJ2-1	ASSPMGASYNEQF
TRBV2	TRBJ2-5	ASRGLRETQY
TRBV28	TRBJ1-1	ASRTQRVMNTEAF
TRBV5-4	TRBJ1-2	ASSPVGTAYGYT
TRBV5-4	TRBJ2-7	ASSLGRAREQY
TRBV7-3	TRBJ2-1	ASSWTSGYNEQF
TRBV11-2	TRBJ2-2	ASRSGQGDTGELF
TRBV6-6	TRBJ1-1	ASSGVHRGGEAF
TRBV10-1	TRBJ1-1	ASSDGRMNTEAF
TRBV7-9	TRBJ2-5	ASSHQQTGGSRSQY
TRBV29-1	TRBJ1-2	SVEFQGYGYT
TRBV27	TRBJ2-1	ASSHLAGGNNEQF
TRBV5-1	TRBJ2-3	ASSSLAGGPDTQY
TRBV6-6	TRBJ1-2	ASSYPAGEDYGYT
TRBV9	TRBJ1-3	ASSVAGGTSGNTIY
TRBV6-6	TRBJ2-2	ASSQGQGTNTGELF
TRBV5-1	TRBJ1-4	ASSWDSPTWGNEKLF
TRBV2	TRBJ1-5	ASSEEGGSQPQH
TRBV27	TRBJ1-1	ASHSLVDTEAF
TRBV6-5	TRBJ2-3	ASCLAGDTDTQY
TRBV15	TRBJ2-5	ATSATAGRQETQY
TRBV27	TRBJ1-2	ASSLPGGRGYT